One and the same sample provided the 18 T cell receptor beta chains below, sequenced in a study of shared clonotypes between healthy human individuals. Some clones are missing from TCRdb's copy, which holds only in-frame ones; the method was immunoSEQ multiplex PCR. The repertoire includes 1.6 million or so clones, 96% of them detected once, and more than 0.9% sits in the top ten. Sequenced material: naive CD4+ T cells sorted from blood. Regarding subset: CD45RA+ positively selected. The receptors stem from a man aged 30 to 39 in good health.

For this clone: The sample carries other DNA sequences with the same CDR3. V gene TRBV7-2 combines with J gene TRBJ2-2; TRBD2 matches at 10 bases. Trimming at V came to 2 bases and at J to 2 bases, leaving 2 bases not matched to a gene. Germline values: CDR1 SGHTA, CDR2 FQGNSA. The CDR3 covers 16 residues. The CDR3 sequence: CASSLRTSGNTGELFF. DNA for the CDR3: TGTGCCAGCAGCTTACGGACTAGCGGTAACACCGGGGAGCTGTTTTTT. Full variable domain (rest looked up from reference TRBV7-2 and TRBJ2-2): GAGVSQSPSNKVTEKGKDVELRCDPISGHTALYWYRQSLGQGLEFLIYFQGNSAPDKSGLPSDRFSAERTGGSVSTLTIQRTQQEDSAVYLCASSLRTSGNTGELFFGEGSRLTVL.

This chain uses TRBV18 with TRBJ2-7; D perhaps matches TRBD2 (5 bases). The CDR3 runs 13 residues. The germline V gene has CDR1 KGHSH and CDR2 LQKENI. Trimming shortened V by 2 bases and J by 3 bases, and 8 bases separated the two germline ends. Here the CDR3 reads CASSPEGYYEQYF. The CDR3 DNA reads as TGTGCCAGCTCACCAGAGGGCTACTACGAGCAGTACTTC.

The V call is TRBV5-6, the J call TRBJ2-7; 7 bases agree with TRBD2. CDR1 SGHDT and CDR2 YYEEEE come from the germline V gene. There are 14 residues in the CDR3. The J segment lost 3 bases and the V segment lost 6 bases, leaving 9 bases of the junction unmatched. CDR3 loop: CASTGVSGLYEQYF. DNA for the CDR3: TGTGCCAGCACTGGGGTTAGCGGGCTCTACGAGCAGTACTTC.

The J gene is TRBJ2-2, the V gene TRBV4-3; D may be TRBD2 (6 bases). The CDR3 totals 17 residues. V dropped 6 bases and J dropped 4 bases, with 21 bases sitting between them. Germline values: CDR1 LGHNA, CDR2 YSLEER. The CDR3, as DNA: TGCGCCAGCAGTAACCTCGGGACTTCACTGGGCACCGGGGAGCTGTTTTTT. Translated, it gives CASSNLGTSLGTGELFF.

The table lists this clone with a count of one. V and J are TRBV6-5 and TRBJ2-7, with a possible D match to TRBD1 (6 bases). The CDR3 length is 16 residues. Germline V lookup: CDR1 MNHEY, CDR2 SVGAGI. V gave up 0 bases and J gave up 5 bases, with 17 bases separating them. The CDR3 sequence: CASSYSKFPDRDEQYF. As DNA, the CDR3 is TGTGCCAGCAGTTACTCGAAATTCCCGGACAGAGACGAGCAGTACTTC.

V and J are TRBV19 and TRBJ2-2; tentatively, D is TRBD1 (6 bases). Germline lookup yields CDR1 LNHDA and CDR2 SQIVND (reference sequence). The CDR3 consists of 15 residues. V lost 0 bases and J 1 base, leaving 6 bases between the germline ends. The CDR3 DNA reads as TGTGCCAGTAGTATAGAAGGGGGGAACACCGGGGAGCTGTTTTTT. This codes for CASSIEGGNTGELFF.

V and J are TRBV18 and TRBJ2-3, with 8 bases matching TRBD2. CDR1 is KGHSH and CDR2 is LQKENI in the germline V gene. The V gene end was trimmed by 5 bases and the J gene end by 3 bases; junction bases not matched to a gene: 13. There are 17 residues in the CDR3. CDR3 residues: CASSSGGVVLGTDTQYF. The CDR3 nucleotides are TGTGCCAGCTCATCCGGGGGGGTCGTCCTGGGGACAGATACGCAGTATTTT.

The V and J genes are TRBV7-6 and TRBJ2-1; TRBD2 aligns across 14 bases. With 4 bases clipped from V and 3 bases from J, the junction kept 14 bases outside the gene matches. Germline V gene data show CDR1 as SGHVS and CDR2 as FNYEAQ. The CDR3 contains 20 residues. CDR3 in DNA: TGTGCCAGCAGCTCACTTACCCAAAGAGGGACTAGCGGGGGCTACAATGAGCAGTTCTTC. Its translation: CASSSLTQRGTSGGYNEQFF.

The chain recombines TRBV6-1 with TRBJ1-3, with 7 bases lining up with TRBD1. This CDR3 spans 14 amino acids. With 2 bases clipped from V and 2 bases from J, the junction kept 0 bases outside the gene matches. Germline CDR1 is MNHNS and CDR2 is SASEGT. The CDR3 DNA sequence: TGTGCCAGCAGTGAACAGGGGGCTGGAAACACCATATATTTT. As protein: CASSEQGAGNTIYF.

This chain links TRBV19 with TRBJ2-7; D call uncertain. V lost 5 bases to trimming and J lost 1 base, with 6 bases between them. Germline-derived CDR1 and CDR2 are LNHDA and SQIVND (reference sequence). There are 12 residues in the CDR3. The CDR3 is CASSDGSYEQYF. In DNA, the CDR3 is TGTGCCAGTAGTGACGGTTCCTACGAGCAGTACTTC.

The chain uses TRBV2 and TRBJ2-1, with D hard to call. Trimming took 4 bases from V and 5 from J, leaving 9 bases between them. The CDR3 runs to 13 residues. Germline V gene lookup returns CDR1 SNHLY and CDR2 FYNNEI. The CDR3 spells CASSVSRNNEQFF. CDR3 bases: TGTGCCAGCAGTGTATCTAGGAACAATGAGCAGTTCTTC.

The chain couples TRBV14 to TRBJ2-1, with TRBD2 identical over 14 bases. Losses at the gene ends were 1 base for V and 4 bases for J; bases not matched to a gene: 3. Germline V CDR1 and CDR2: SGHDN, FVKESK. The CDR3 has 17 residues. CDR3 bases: TGTGCCAGCAGCCAAGGACTAGCGGGAGGGGGGTACAATGAGCAGTTCTTC. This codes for CASSQGLAGGGYNEQFF.

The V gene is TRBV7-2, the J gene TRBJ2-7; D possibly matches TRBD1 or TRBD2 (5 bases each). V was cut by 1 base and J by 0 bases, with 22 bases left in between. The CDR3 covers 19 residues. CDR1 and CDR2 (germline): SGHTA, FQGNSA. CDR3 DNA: TGTGCCAGCAGCTTAGACCTAATCGGAAGCCGGGACGTCTCCTACGAGCAGTACTTC. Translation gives CASSLDLIGSRDVSYEQYF.

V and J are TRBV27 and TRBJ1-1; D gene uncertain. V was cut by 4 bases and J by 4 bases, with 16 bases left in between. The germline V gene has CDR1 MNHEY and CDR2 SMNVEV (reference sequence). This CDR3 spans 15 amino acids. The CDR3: CASSSLTRGGTEAFF. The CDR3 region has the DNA TGTGCCAGCAGTTCCCTTACCCGGGGAGGCACTGAAGCTTTCTTT.

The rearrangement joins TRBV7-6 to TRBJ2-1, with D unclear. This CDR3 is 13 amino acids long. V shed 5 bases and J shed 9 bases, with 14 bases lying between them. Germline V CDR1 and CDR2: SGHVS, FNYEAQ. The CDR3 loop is CASSELTRFEQFF. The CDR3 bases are TGTGCCAGCAGCGAACTGACTCGGTTTGAGCAGTTCTTC.

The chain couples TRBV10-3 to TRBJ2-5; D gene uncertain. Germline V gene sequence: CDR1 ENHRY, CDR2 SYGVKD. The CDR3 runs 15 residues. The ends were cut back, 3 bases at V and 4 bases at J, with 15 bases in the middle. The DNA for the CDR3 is TGTGCCATCAGTGACCGGACGACCCTCGGAGAGACCCAGTACTTC. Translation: CAISDRTTLGETQYF.

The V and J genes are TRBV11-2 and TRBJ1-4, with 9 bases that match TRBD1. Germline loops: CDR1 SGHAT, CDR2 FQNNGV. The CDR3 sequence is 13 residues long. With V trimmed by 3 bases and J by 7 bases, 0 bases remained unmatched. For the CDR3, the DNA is TGTGCCAGCAGCTTGGGACAGGGTGAAAAACTGTTTTTT. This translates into CASSLGQGEKLFF.

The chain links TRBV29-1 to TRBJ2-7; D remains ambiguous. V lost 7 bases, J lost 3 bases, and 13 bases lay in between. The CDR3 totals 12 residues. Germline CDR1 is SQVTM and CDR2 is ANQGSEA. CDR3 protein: CSGKYPSYEQYF. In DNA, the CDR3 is TGCAGCGGTAAATATCCGAGCTACGAGCAGTACTTC.